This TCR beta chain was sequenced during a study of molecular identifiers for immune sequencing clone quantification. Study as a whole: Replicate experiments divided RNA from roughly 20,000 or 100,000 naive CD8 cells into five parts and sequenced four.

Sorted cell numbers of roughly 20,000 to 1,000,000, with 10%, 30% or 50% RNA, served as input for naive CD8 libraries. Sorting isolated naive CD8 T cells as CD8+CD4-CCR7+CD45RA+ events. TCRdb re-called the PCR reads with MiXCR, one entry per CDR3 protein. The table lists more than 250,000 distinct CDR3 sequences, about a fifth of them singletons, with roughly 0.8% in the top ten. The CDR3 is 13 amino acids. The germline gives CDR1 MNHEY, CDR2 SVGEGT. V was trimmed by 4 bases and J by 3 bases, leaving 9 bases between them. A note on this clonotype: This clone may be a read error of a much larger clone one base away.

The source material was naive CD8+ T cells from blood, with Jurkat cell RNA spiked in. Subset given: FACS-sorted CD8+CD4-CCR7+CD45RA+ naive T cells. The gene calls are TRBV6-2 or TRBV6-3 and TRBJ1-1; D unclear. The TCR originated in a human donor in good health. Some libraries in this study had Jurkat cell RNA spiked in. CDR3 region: CASSSRMDTEAFF. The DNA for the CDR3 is TGTGCCAGCAGTTCCCGGATGGACACTGAAGCTTTCTTT.